This TCR beta chain comes out of a study of blood T cell repertoires in COVID-19. About the research overall: Sites in the United States, Italy and Spain provided acute and convalescent COVID-19 samples.

Germline CDR1 SGHRS, CDR2 YFSETQ. V was pared by 7 bases and J by 5 bases, with 8 bases of the junction left unmatched. The CDR3 sequence is 15 residues long. In the source study's methods: Amplifying reference gene primers gave estimates of nucleated cell counts. Assay used: immunoSEQ multiplex PCR; TCRdb lists only in-frame clones, some missing. V and J calls and clone size are as listed in that table; D and trimming were resolved from the DNA. The repertoire holds 250,000 or so clones, with roughly four fifths as singletons. The source is a woman aged 18-29 years with acute or convalescent COVID-19. The J gene is TRBJ2-5, the V gene TRBV5-1; 13 nucleotides agree with TRBD2. Sequencing used peripheral blood. CDR3 nucleotide sequence: TGCGCCAGCGGAAGACTAGCGGGAGGCTGGGAGACCCAGTACTTC. This translates into CASGRLAGGWETQYF.